A single sample is the source of the 13 T cell receptor beta chains below, sequenced in a study of T cells in Graves' hyperthyroidism and ophthalmopathy. Amplified TCR beta CDR3 regions came from RNA transcripts. During a first-round RT-PCR of the TCR CDR3, the HTBI primer set was used. TCRdb re-analysed the multiplex PCR reads in MiXCR, keeping a single row per CDR3 protein. The data contain about 570,000 distinct CDR3 sequences, around 15% of them singletons. The specimen sequenced was blood. All receptors come from a woman aged 40 to 55 with Graves' hyperthyroidism.

Worth noting for this clonotype: A much larger clone differs by one base, so this may be a read error. V gene TRBV7-2 combines with J gene TRBJ2-3; 7 bases map to TRBD1. Germline V gene lookup returns CDR1 SGHTA and CDR2 FQGNSA. This CDR3 has 17 residues. The chain's CDR3 is CAGSFFGGDSLTDTQYF. In DNA form, the CDR3 reads TGTGCCGGCAGCTTTTTTGGTGGGGACAGCCTCACAGATACGCAGTATTTT.

The J gene is TRBJ1-6, the V gene TRBV6-1; TRBD1 matches at 7 bases. V lost 7 bases to trimming and J lost 8 bases; unmatched junction nucleotides: 2. The CDR3 has 12 residues. Germline V gives CDR1 MNHNS, CDR2 SASEGT. The CDR3 DNA follows: TGTGCCAGCAAAACAGGGGATTCACCCCTCCACTTT. Translated, it gives CASKTGDSPLHF.

This clonotype showed up many times. The chain's CDR3 is CSASLAGSYEQYF. In DNA, the CDR3 is TGCAGTGCTAGTCTAGCGGGTTCCTACGAGCAGTACTTC. The chain couples TRBV20-1 to TRBJ2-7; 8 bases align to TRBD2. CDR1 is DFQATT and CDR2 is SNEGSKA in the germline V gene (reference sequence). The J segment lost 1 base and the V segment lost 3 bases, leaving 2 bases of the junction unmatched. This CDR3 has 13 residues.

The V and J genes are TRBV27 and TRBJ2-7, with D possibly matching TRBD1 (6 bases). This CDR3 spans 15 amino acids. Looked up from germline, CDR1 is MNHEY and CDR2 is SMNVEV (reference sequence). Trimming took 2 bases from V and 4 from J, leaving 15 bases between them. Here the CDR3 reads CASSLKAGVGYEQYF. The CDR3 nucleotides read TGTGCCAGCAGTTTAAAGGCAGGGGTAGGGTACGAGCAGTACTTC.

This clonotype was seen ten or more times. The V call is TRBV5-1, the J call TRBJ2-1; 13 nucleotides align to TRBD2. This CDR3 is 17 amino acids long. Germline V gene sequence: CDR1 SGHRS, CDR2 YFSETQ. V lost 3 bases, J lost 8 bases, and 11 bases stayed unmatched. DNA for the CDR3: TGCGCCAGCAGCTACTCTCGGACTAGCGGGAGTAGGGATGAGCAGTTCTTC. This encodes CASSYSRTSGSRDEQFF.

The chain links TRBV6-5 to TRBJ2-1, with D possibly TRBD1 on 5 matching bases. The CDR3 sequence is 13 residues long. V was pared by 2 bases and J by 6 bases, with 8 bases between. Germline V CDR1 and CDR2: MNHEY, SVGAGI. CDR3 nucleotides: TGTGCCAGCAGTTACCAGGGCCTCAATGAGCAGTTCTTC. Its protein is CASSYQGLNEQFF.

This clonotype was recorded at least ten times. This chain connects TRBV27 to TRBJ1-2; TRBD1 is a possible D gene (5 bases). V was shortened by 8 bases and J by 3 bases, with 16 bases between the two germline ends. This CDR3 is 14 amino acids long. Germline assignment: CDR1 MNHEY and CDR2 SMNVEV (reference sequence). This chain's CDR3 is CASSPGEGYYGYTF. The CDR3 region has the DNA TGTGCCAGCTCCCCGGGGGAAGGATACTATGGCTACACCTTC.

On this clonotype: A single base separates this from a much larger clone, so it may be a read error. The chain has TRBV20-1 and TRBJ2-7; D is undetermined. V gave up 6 bases and J gave up 1 base, with 19 bases separating them. Germline CDR1 is DFQATT and CDR2 is SNEGSKA (reference sequence). This CDR3 contains 15 residues. CDR3 bases: TGCAGTGCCTTCATCCCGAGACACCAATCCTACGAGCAGTACTTC. Translation gives CSAFIPRHQSYEQYF.

This clonotype was detected many times. The V and J genes are TRBV28 and TRBJ2-3; a possible D gene is TRBD2 (6 bases). Between the trimmed V and J ends, which lost 5 bases and 4 bases, there was a span of 16 bases. The CDR3 is made up of 15 amino acids. CDR1 and CDR2 from the germline V gene are MDHEN and SYDVKM. CDR3 loop: CASSNSLARSDTQYF. As DNA, the CDR3 is TGTGCCAGCAGTAACTCACTAGCCAGGTCAGATACGCAGTATTTT. The full variable domain, its missing parts supplied by reference TRBV28 and TRBJ2-3, is DVKVTQSSRYLVKRTGEKVFLECVQDMDHENMFWYRQDPGLGLRLIYFSYDVKMKEKGDIPEGYSVSREKKERFSLILESASTNQTSMYLCASSNSLARSDTQYFGPGTRLTVL.

This clonotype occurred a few times. This rearrangement joins TRBV9 to TRBJ1-1, with unresolved D. Germline V gene lookup returns CDR1 SGDLS and CDR2 YYNGEE. With 0 bases removed from V and 6 bases from J, the gap between germline ends came to 9 bases. This CDR3 contains 13 residues. The CDR3 DNA sequence: TGTGCCAGCAGCGTAGCCCAACACGCTGAAGCTTTCTTT. Protein sequence: CASSVAQHAEAFF. The whole variable domain, filled in from reference TRBV9 and TRBJ1-1, reads DSGVTQTPKHLITATGQRVTLRCSPRSGDLSVYWYQQSLDQGLQFLIQYYNGEERAKGNILERFSAQQFPDLHSELNLSSLELGDSALYFCASSVAQHAEAFFGQGTRLTVV.

Many counts were recorded for this clonotype. The chain carries TRBV11-2 and TRBJ2-5; the D is unclear. Germline lookup yields CDR1 SGHAT and CDR2 FQNNGV. The CDR3 contains 14 residues. With 3 bases removed from V and 2 bases from J, the gap between germline ends came to 10 bases. This CDR3 reads CASSFPGRQETQYF. The CDR3 nucleotides read TGTGCCAGCAGCTTCCCGGGCAGGCAAGAGACCCAGTACTTC. The complete variable domain, with remaining parts taken from reference TRBV11-2 and TRBJ2-5, reads EAGVAQSPRYKIIEKRQSVAFWCNPISGHATLYWYQQILGQGPKLLIQFQNNGVVDDSQLPKDRFSAERLKGVDSTLKIQPAKLEDSAVYLCASSFPGRQETQYFGPGTRLLVL.

The V gene is TRBV19, the J gene TRBJ2-2; 8 nucleotides align to TRBD2. V shed 1 base, J shed 6 bases, and the junction held 10 bases outside the gene matches. The germline V gene encodes CDR1 LNHDA and CDR2 SQIVND (reference sequence). The CDR3 spans 17 residues. As DNA, the CDR3 is TGTGCCAGTAGTATAGCAAGACTAGCGAGATTTTCCGGGGAGCTGTTTTTT. Encoded protein: CASSIARLARFSGELFF.

This clonotype was counted at least ten times. The chain joins TRBV20-1 to TRBJ1-1, with D possibly being TRBD1 (6 bases). CDR3 length: 12 amino acids. V was pared by 6 bases and J by 2 bases, with 10 bases between. Germline V gives CDR1 DFQATT, CDR2 SNEGSKA (reference sequence). The CDR3 DNA reads TGCAGTGCCCGGGGGCTAAACACTGAAGCTTTCTTT. It codes for CSARGLNTEAFF.